This TCR beta chain appears in the sequencing data of a study of a mutant IDH1 vaccine in newly diagnosed glioma. Study in general: Patients were started on vaccination 4-6 weeks after radiotherapy alone, or with temozolomide cycles.

Here immunoSEQ multiplex PCR was the method, and the copy in TCRdb shows in-frame clones only, minus some. The table shows around 30,000 clones, with about 87% occurring only once. The CDR3 covers 12 residues. Germline CDR1 reads SNHLY; CDR2 reads FYNNEI. V dropped 6 bases and J dropped 3 bases, with 9 bases sitting between them. Time point given: week 47, end of study. The content of each vaccine dose was 300 ug of mutant IDH1 20-mer peptide, and topical imiquimod accompanied it. The study gave patients eight vaccinations in weeks 1, 3, 5, 7, 11, 15, 19, 23. Diagnosis in the donors showed new WHO grade 3 or 4 astrocytomas that were IDH1-mutant and ATRX-lost. Concerning this clone: Its antigen remains unknown.

The clonotype comes from a woman in her thirties with glioma. The V and J genes are TRBV2 and TRBJ2-7, with a possible D match to TRBD1 (5 bases). Material: PBMCs, obtained from a glioma patient whose treatment included an IDH1 peptide vaccine. CDR3 bases: TGTGCCAGCAGCCTGACAGTCTACGAGCAGTACTTC. Translating gives CASSLTVYEQYF.